This entry lists 24 T cell receptor beta chains sequenced from one sample in a study of T cell responses to AZD1222 COVID-19 vaccine. Sequencing was performed with immunoSEQ multiplex PCR; in TCRdb, only in-frame clones are kept and a portion is missing. Among 88,000 or so clones listed, 89% were seen once. The input for sequencing was peripheral blood, taken on day 0 of AZD1222 vaccination. All receptors come from an adult in good health.

The chain couples TRBV19 to TRBJ2-1; TRBD1 agrees at 8 bases. CDR1 and CDR2 from the germline V gene are LNHDA and SQIVND (reference sequence). The CDR3 contains 13 residues. The V and J ends lost 5 bases and 8 bases, in that order; junction bases with no gene match: 5. The CDR3 DNA reads TGTGCCAGTAGTCGACAGGGGTTGGATGAGCAGTTCTTC. Its protein product is CASSRQGLDEQFF.

The genes are TRBV5-4 and TRBJ1-6, with D perhaps matching TRBD1 (5 bases). Germline assignment: CDR1 SGHNT and CDR2 YYREEE (reference sequence). V shed 3 bases and J shed 0 bases, with 10 bases lying between them. The CDR3 extends over 16 amino acids. CDR3 residues: CASSWGGSSYNSPLHF. Here the CDR3 DNA reads TGTGCCAGCAGCTGGGGCGGTAGCTCCTATAATTCACCCCTCCACTTT. The full variable domain, completed using reference TRBV5-4 and TRBJ1-6, is ETGVTQSPTHLIKTRGQQVTLRCSSQSGHNTVSWYQQALGQGPQFIFQYYREEENGRGNFPPRFSGLQFPNYSSELNVNALELDDSALYLCASSWGGSSYNSPLHFGNGTRLTVT.

The V call is TRBV19, the J call TRBJ2-3, with a tentative D call TRBD1 (5 bases). CDR1 is LNHDA, CDR2 SQIVND, per germline (reference sequence). The CDR3 has 15 residues. Between the trimmed V and J ends, which lost 2 bases and 3 bases, there was a span of 12 bases. CDR3 nucleotide sequence: TGTGCCAGTAGTATACGGCAGGGTTGGACAGATACGCAGTATTTT. This sequence encodes CASSIRQGWTDTQYF.

The gene calls are TRBV19 and TRBJ1-1; 7 bases map to TRBD1. CDR1 and CDR2 from the germline V gene are LNHDA and SQIVND (reference sequence). There are 15 residues in the CDR3. The V gene end was trimmed by 7 bases and the J gene end by 0 bases; junction bases not matched to a gene: 8. The CDR3 DNA reads as TGTGCCAGTAACCATTTGGACAGGTTGAACACTGAAGCTTTCTTT. Protein sequence: CASNHLDRLNTEAFF.

This clone was counted between two and nine times. The V call is TRBV28, the J call TRBJ1-2; D may be TRBD1 (6 bases). The CDR3 contains 14 residues. CDR1 is MDHEN, CDR2 SYDVKM, per germline. V was cut by 1 base and J by 7 bases, with 13 bases left in between. CDR3 sequence (DNA): TGTGCCAGCAGTTTATCTTGGGGGCGCAGTGGCTACACCTTC. Protein sequence: CASSLSWGRSGYTF.

J is TRBJ1-3 and V is TRBV6-1, with TRBD1 matching 10 bases. The V gene end was trimmed by 7 bases and the J gene end by 1 base; junction bases not matched to a gene: 7. The CDR3 is 16 amino acids. The germline CDR1 and CDR2 sequences are MNHNS and SASEGT. The chain's CDR3 is CASTERQGASGNTIYF. In DNA, the CDR3 is TGTGCCAGCACTGAGAGACAGGGGGCGTCTGGAAACACCATATATTTT.

V gene TRBV5-1 combines with J gene TRBJ2-7, with 7 bases lining up with TRBD2. After removal of 4 bases from V and 2 bases from J, the junction contained 3 bases not matched to a gene. This CDR3 is built from 13 residues. The germline V gene encodes CDR1 SGHRS and CDR2 YFSETQ. CDR3 amino acids: CASSRDYAYEQYF. The DNA of the CDR3 is TGCGCCAGCAGCAGGGACTATGCCTACGAGCAGTACTTC.

This clone was recorded once. The chain employs TRBV27 and TRBJ2-1; tentative D call: TRBD2 (6 bases). The CDR3 consists of 14 residues. The germline V gene encodes CDR1 MNHEY and CDR2 SMNVEV (reference sequence). The V end lost 5 bases, the J end lost 8 bases, and 16 bases lay between the germline ends. The CDR3 nucleotides read TGTGCCAGCAGTCCCCGTAGGAGGGGCTATGAGCAGTTCTTC. It encodes CASSPRRRGYEQFF.

This chain uses TRBV7-2 with TRBJ1-4; D unresolved. Trimming removed 5 bases from V and 7 bases from J, with 8 bases in between. The germline V gene encodes CDR1 SGHTA and CDR2 FQGNSA. The CDR3 totals 12 residues. The CDR3, as DNA: TGTGCCAGCAGCCGGCTAGGTGAAAAACTGTTTTTT. Translating gives CASSRLGEKLFF.

The chain has TRBV10-3 and TRBJ2-1; no reliable D call. The CDR3 covers 13 residues. V was clipped by 2 bases and J by 7 bases, with 9 bases between them. Germline lookup yields CDR1 ENHRY and CDR2 SYGVKD. DNA for the CDR3: TGTGCCATCAGTGAGACAGCTCCTAATGAGCAGTTCTTC. Its protein is CAISETAPNEQFF.

In its sample, this clone was seen a few times. This chain connects TRBV30 to TRBJ1-6; D possibly corresponds to TRBD1 (5 bases). Germline-derived CDR1 and CDR2 are GTSNPN and SVGIG (reference sequence). V was shortened by 4 bases and J by 10 bases, with 14 bases between the two germline ends. The CDR3 has 13 residues. In DNA form, the CDR3 reads TGTGCCTGGAAAGGGGCTGGTTGGTCACCCCTCCACTTT. It specifies CAWKGAGWSPLHF.

The rearrangement uses TRBV10-1 and TRBJ1-2; a possible D gene is TRBD1 (6 bases). The length of the CDR3 is 17 residues. The V end was cut by 0 bases, the J end by 7 bases, with 21 bases between. From germline, CDR1 is WNHNN and CDR2 SYGVQD (reference sequence). DNA of the CDR3: TGCGCCAGCAGTGAGTCTTCGGATGGGACACAGGGTTTTGGCTACACCTTC. It encodes CASSESSDGTQGFGYTF.

V gene TRBV4-1 combines with J gene TRBJ2-3, with a tentative D call TRBD2 (5 bases). This CDR3 region has 17 residues. V shed 0 bases and J shed 6 bases, with 19 bases lying between them. Germline V gene data show CDR1 as MGHRA and CDR2 as YSYEKL. For the CDR3, the DNA is TGCGCCAGCAGCCAAGATCCTACGGGGTTAAGATCCGATACGCAGTATTTT. Translating gives CASSQDPTGLRSDTQYF.

The CDR3 DNA reads as TGTGCCAGCAGTTCCCAACCGGTCCTAAACACCGGGGAGCTGTTTTTT. Translation: CASSSQPVLNTGELFF. The chain has TRBV28 and TRBJ2-2; D is unresolved. Looked up from germline, CDR1 is MDHEN and CDR2 is SYDVKM. Between the trimmed V and J ends, which lost 4 bases and 2 bases, there was a span of 14 bases. This CDR3 is built from 16 residues.

V gene TRBV5-1 combines with J gene TRBJ2-7; D may be TRBD1 (6 bases). The germline gives CDR1 SGHRS, CDR2 YFSETQ. CDR3 length equals 15 residues. Between the trimmed V and J ends, which lost 2 bases and 2 bases, there was a span of 14 bases. The CDR3 sequence: CASSFSTEGAYEQYF. As DNA, the CDR3 is TGCGCCAGCAGCTTTTCCACAGAGGGGGCCTACGAGCAGTACTTC.

The CDR3 DNA reads as TGTGCCAGTAGTATTTTGTCGGGAAACTATGGCTACACCTTC. Its translation: CASSILSGNYGYTF. The rearrangement joins TRBV19 to TRBJ1-2; D remains ambiguous. Trimming took 3 bases from V and 2 from J, leaving 10 bases between them. The CDR3 spans 14 residues. Germline-derived CDR1 and CDR2 are LNHDA and SQIVND (reference sequence).

J is TRBJ2-1 and V is TRBV7-3; 15 positions match TRBD2. V lost 5 bases and J lost 0; bases outside the gene matches: 8. The V gene's germline CDR1 is SGHTA and CDR2 FQGTGA. The CDR3 length is 19 residues. CDR3 coding DNA: TGTGCCAGCAGCAAGTTAGGGACTAGCGGGGGGCTCTCCTACAATGAGCAGTTCTTC. This sequence encodes CASSKLGTSGGLSYNEQFF.

This clone appeared a few times. CDR3 region: CASSQETGTPGPSSYEQYF. CDR3 DNA: TGTGCCAGCAGCCAAGAGACAGGGACACCGGGACCCTCCTCCTACGAGCAGTACTTC. This chain uses TRBV4-2 with TRBJ2-7, with TRBD1 matching over 7 bases. Losses at the gene ends were 0 bases for V and 0 bases for J; bases not matched to a gene: 14. CDR3 length: 19 amino acids. Germline CDR1 LGHNA, CDR2 YNFKEQ.

The CDR3 DNA sequence: TGCAGCGTTGACGGAACAGGGGGTTCCGACGAGCAGTACTTC. Translation: CSVDGTGGSDEQYF. The chain is built from TRBV29-1 and TRBJ2-7; TRBD1 matches 8 bases. Germline assignment: CDR1 SQVTM and CDR2 ANQGSEA. J gave up 5 bases and V 3 bases, and 9 bases lay outside the gene matches. The CDR3 loop spans 14 amino acids.

This rearrangement joins TRBV6-1 to TRBJ1-5; D remains ambiguous. The V end was cut by 3 bases, the J end by 2 bases, with 20 bases between. CDR3 length: 18 residues. Germline V gene lookup returns CDR1 MNHNS and CDR2 SASEGT. CDR3 residues: CASSDPYDRRRGNQPQHF. As DNA, the CDR3 is TGTGCCAGCAGTGATCCCTATGACCGCCGTCGGGGCAATCAGCCCCAGCATTTT.

The rearrangement joins TRBV24-1 to TRBJ1-5; weak D call: TRBD1 (5 bases). V lost 2 bases, J lost 6 bases, and 10 bases lay in between. Germline V gene data show CDR1 as KGHDR and CDR2 as SFDVKD. This CDR3 has 14 amino acids. The CDR3 DNA reads TGTGCCACCAGTGATTCGACAGTCTTTCAGCCCCAGCATTTT. Translation: CATSDSTVFQPQHF.

The V call is TRBV2, the J call TRBJ2-1; TRBD1 matches at 7 bases. The CDR3 has 16 residues. In germline, CDR1 is SNHLY, CDR2 FYNNEI. Losses at the gene ends were 2 bases for V and 0 bases for J; bases not matched to a gene: 4. Written as DNA, the CDR3 is TGTGCCAGCAGTGAAAGACAGGGTGGCTCCTACAATGAGCAGTTCTTC. This translates into CASSERQGGSYNEQFF.

The J gene is TRBJ1-1, the V gene TRBV14; D possibly corresponds to TRBD1 (5 bases). This CDR3 contains 13 residues. Germline V gene data show CDR1 as SGHDN and CDR2 as FVKESK. V lost 4 bases, J lost 9 bases, and 15 bases lay in between. The DNA for the CDR3 is TGTGCCAGCAGCCGTAATTGGGGGAACAAAGCTTTCTTT. This codes for CASSRNWGNKAFF.

J is TRBJ1-2 and V is TRBV7-6; a possible D gene is TRBD1 (6 bases). The CDR3 extends over 13 amino acids. Trimming removed 5 bases at V and 3 bases at J, with 10 bases between. The germline V gene encodes CDR1 SGHVS and CDR2 FNYEAQ. Here the CDR3 reads CASSKGGDYGYTF. The CDR3 DNA follows: TGTGCCAGCAGCAAAGGGGGGGACTATGGCTACACCTTC.